The 30 T cell receptor beta chains below all came from one sample that was sequenced in a study of somatic mutations in cytotoxic T cells in rheumatoid arthritis. Produced via immunoSEQ multiplex PCR; TCRdb's table is partial and in-frame only. This table has 25,000 to 30,000 clones, over 80% appearing once. The sample comprised CD8+ T cells sorted from blood. Receptors originate from a man aged 45-65 years in good health.

In its sample, this clone was seen once. The chain recombines TRBV7-9 with TRBJ2-5, with 12 bases fitting TRBD1. Looked up from germline, CDR1 is SEHNR and CDR2 is FQNEAQ (reference sequence). V gave up 6 bases and J gave up 1 base; unmatched junction bases: 3. The CDR3 contains 15 residues. The CDR3 bases are TGTGCCAGCAGACCGGGACAGGGGGCCCAAGAGACCCAGTACTTC. Amino acid sequence: CASRPGQGAQETQYF.

This CDR3 reads CASNLRDNSYEQYF. CDR3 sequence (DNA): TGTGCCAGCAACCTCCGGGACAACTCCTACGAGCAGTACTTC. This chain connects TRBV13 to TRBJ2-7, with D perhaps TRBD1 (6 bases). The V and J ends lost 7 bases and 0 bases respectively, with 13 bases between them. The germline gives CDR1 PRHDT, CDR2 FYEKMQ (reference sequence). The CDR3 runs to 14 residues.

This chain joins TRBV6-6 and TRBJ2-7; no clear D gene. CDR3 length equals 12 residues. V lost 3 bases and J lost 6, with 9 bases in between. Germline-derived CDR1 and CDR2 are MNHNY and SVGAGI (reference sequence). This CDR3 reads CASSYALSEQYF. The CDR3 DNA reads TGTGCCAGCAGTTATGCACTAAGCGAGCAGTACTTC.

The chain uses TRBV5-4 and TRBJ1-2; TRBD1 matches 7 bases. This CDR3 contains 14 residues. V was clipped by 0 bases and J by 9 bases; unmatched bases: 8. In germline, CDR1 is SGHNT, CDR2 YYREEE (reference sequence). The DNA for the CDR3 is TGTGCCAGCAGCTTGGAGACAGGGAGCGGGAGCTACACCTTC. This translates into CASSLETGSGSYTF.

The chain uses TRBV6-1 and TRBJ1-2, with 11 bases that match TRBD1. CDR3 length equals 13 residues. In germline, CDR1 is MNHNS, CDR2 SASEGT. After removal of 7 bases from V and 6 bases from J, the junction contained 4 bases not matched to a gene. The CDR3 loop reads CASKPDRGHGYTF. The CDR3 DNA sequence: TGTGCCAGCAAGCCGGACAGGGGGCATGGCTACACCTTC.

The chain uses TRBV2 and TRBJ2-5, with 16 bases that match TRBD2. The CDR3 consists of 16 residues. Germline assignment: CDR1 SNHLY and CDR2 FYNNEI. The junction had 7 bases not matched to a gene; V was cut back by 7 bases and J by 5 bases. The CDR3 region is CASIGTSGRAGETQYF. The CDR3 nucleotides read TGTGCCAGCATCGGGACTAGCGGGAGGGCTGGTGAGACCCAGTACTTC.

The V and J genes are TRBV27 and TRBJ1-2, with TRBD1 identical over 7 bases. CDR3 length: 15 residues. V lost 4 bases to trimming and J lost 6 bases; unmatched junction nucleotides: 11. Germline loops: CDR1 MNHEY, CDR2 SMNVEV (reference sequence). This chain's CDR3 is CASSSAQTGMDGYTF. CDR3 nucleotide sequence: TGTGCCAGCAGTTCCGCCCAGACAGGGATGGATGGCTACACCTTC.

The V and J genes are TRBV9 and TRBJ1-2, with TRBD1 identical over 11 bases. This CDR3 has 15 residues. The ends lost 4 bases at V and 5 bases at J; junction bases unmatched: 7. Germline V gene sequence: CDR1 SGDLS, CDR2 YYNGEE. This chain's CDR3 is CASSPGQGAVYGYTF. As DNA, the CDR3 is TGTGCCAGCAGCCCAGGACAGGGGGCGGTTTATGGCTACACCTTC.

The chain joins TRBV25-1 to TRBJ1-3; D gene unclear. CDR3 size: 15 residues. Germline CDR1 is MGHDK and CDR2 is SYGVNS. Trimming left V 4 bases short and J 0 bases short, with 10 bases between. The CDR3 DNA follows: TGTGCCAGCAGTGGCTCAACCTACTCTGGAAACACCATATATTTT. It yields the protein CASSGSTYSGNTIYF.

The J gene is TRBJ2-7, the V gene TRBV27, with 9 bases aligning to TRBD2. This CDR3 has 16 residues. Unmatched junction bases numbered 8, after V lost 5 bases and J lost 0 bases. Germline values: CDR1 MNHEY, CDR2 SMNVEV (reference sequence). CDR3 in amino acids: CASSTSSGILSYEQYF. DNA of the CDR3: TGTGCCAGCAGTACCTCTAGCGGGATCCTCTCCTACGAGCAGTACTTC.

Only one count was recorded for this clone. The V call is TRBV7-8, the J call TRBJ2-1; tentatively, D is TRBD2 (6 bases). CDR1 is SGHVS, CDR2 FQNEAQ, per germline. V dropped 2 bases and J dropped 0 bases, with 14 bases sitting between them. CDR3 length equals 17 residues. The CDR3 loop reads CASSLKELADSYNEQFF. The CDR3 DNA reads TGTGCCAGCAGCTTAAAGGAATTAGCGGACTCCTACAATGAGCAGTTCTTC.

V is TRBV27 and J is TRBJ1-5; D may be TRBD1 (5 bases). Trimming removed 1 base at V and 0 bases at J, with 13 bases between. Germline V gene data show CDR1 as MNHEY and CDR2 as SMNVEV (reference sequence). The CDR3 totals 17 residues. For the CDR3, the DNA is TGTGCCAGCAGTTTATTCGGAAGACAGTATAGCAATCAGCCCCAGCATTTT. Protein product: CASSLFGRQYSNQPQHF.

This clone was detected a few times. The rearrangement uses TRBV15 and TRBJ1-1; 8 nucleotides line up with TRBD1. J was trimmed by 8 bases and V by 8 bases; bases with no gene match: 10. The germline gives CDR1 LNHNV, CDR2 YYDKDF (reference sequence). The CDR3 is made up of 13 amino acids. The CDR3 region has the DNA TGTGCCACCCAACAGGGGGTCGTGACAGAAGCTTTCTTT. It encodes CATQQGVVTEAFF.

In its sample, this clone was seen once. The chain is built from TRBV5-4 and TRBJ2-1, with TRBD2 matching over 15 bases. Germline CDR1 SGHNT, CDR2 YYREEE (reference sequence). V shed 9 bases and J 0 bases; nucleotides not matched to a gene: 10. The CDR3 spans 18 residues. CDR3: CAIPGLAGGVSSYNEQFF. DNA of the CDR3: TGTGCCATCCCGGGACTAGCGGGAGGCGTGAGCTCCTACAATGAGCAGTTCTTC.

The DNA of the CDR3 is TGTGCCAGCAGCTTGAAGCGGGAGTCCTACAATGAGCAGTTCTTC. It specifies CASSLKRESYNEQFF. The rearrangement joins TRBV5-4 to TRBJ2-1; 8 nucleotides line up with TRBD2. CDR1 is SGHNT and CDR2 is YYREEE in the germline V gene (reference sequence). The CDR3 runs to 15 residues. V was clipped by 1 base and J by 1 base; unmatched bases: 1.

The CDR3 is CASNTDSEQFF. Written as DNA, the CDR3 is TGTGCCAGCAACACCGATTCAGAGCAGTTCTTC. The chain links TRBV6-4 to TRBJ2-1; D call uncertain. This CDR3 has 11 residues. Germline V gives CDR1 MRHNA, CDR2 SNTAGT. The V gene lost 7 bases and the J gene lost 10 bases, with 11 bases spanning the gap.

The chain carries TRBV7-6 and TRBJ2-7; unclear D gene. V gave up 0 bases and J gave up 2 bases, with 5 bases separating them. The CDR3 length is 13 residues. The germline V gene encodes CDR1 SGHVS and CDR2 FNYEAQ. For the CDR3, the DNA is TGTGCCAGCAGCTTAGCAGAGGCCTACGAGCAGTACTTC. It codes for CASSLAEAYEQYF.

This chain joins TRBV14 and TRBJ2-7; D may correspond to TRBD1 or TRBD2 (5 bases each). Germline V lookup: CDR1 SGHDN, CDR2 FVKESK. This CDR3 comprises 15 residues. The V end was cut by 6 bases, the J end by 2 bases, with 17 bases between. The CDR3 sequence is CASRPTEGLTYEQYF. For the CDR3, the DNA is TGTGCCAGCAGACCGACAGAGGGGTTAACCTACGAGCAGTACTTC.

The chain couples TRBV6-1 to TRBJ2-5; D is possibly TRBD2 (6 bases). The ends were cut back, 8 bases at V and 2 bases at J, with 18 bases in the middle. The germline CDR1 and CDR2 sequences are MNHNS and SASEGT. This CDR3 comprises 15 residues. The CDR3 region has the DNA TGTGCCAGCGGACGGACGAGGGGAGGACAAGAGACCCAGTACTTC. Translating gives CASGRTRGGQETQYF.

The rearrangement uses TRBV30 and TRBJ2-7; 10 positions agree with TRBD2. J was trimmed by 0 bases and V by 1 base; bases with no gene match: 6. The CDR3 has 16 residues. CDR1 is GTSNPN, CDR2 SVGIG, per germline (reference sequence). This chain's CDR3 is CAWSAQTSGPSYEQYF. The DNA of the CDR3 is TGTGCCTGGAGTGCCCAGACTAGCGGGCCCTCCTACGAGCAGTACTTC. The variable domain in full, with the rest retrieved from reference TRBV30 and TRBJ2-7, is SQTIHQWPATLVQPVGSPLSLECTVEGTSNPNLYWYRQAAGRGLQLLFYSVGIGQISSEVPQNLSASRPQDRQFILSSKKLLLSDSGFYLCAWSAQTSGPSYEQYFGPGTRLTVT.

The V call is TRBV6-1, the J call TRBJ2-1; perhaps TRBD2 as D (7 bases). CDR3 length equals 17 residues. CDR1 is MNHNS and CDR2 is SASEGT in the germline V gene. V lost 1 base and J 3 bases, leaving 16 bases between the germline ends. CDR3 protein: CASSEGAGDTFYNEQFF. The CDR3 coding sequence is TGTGCCAGCAGTGAAGGGGCGGGGGACACCTTCTACAATGAGCAGTTCTTC.

This clone has only a few counts. The V call is TRBV29-1, the J call TRBJ2-7; 7 bases are shared with TRBD2. Looked up from germline, CDR1 is SQVTM and CDR2 is ANQGSEA. The CDR3 extends over 11 amino acids. The junction had 1 base not matched to a gene; V was cut back by 4 bases and J by 4 bases. CDR3 amino acids: CSVVSGYEQYF. In nucleotides, the CDR3 is TGCAGCGTTGTTAGCGGGTACGAGCAGTACTTC.

V gene TRBV27 combines with J gene TRBJ2-1, with no clear D. Germline CDR1 and CDR2: MNHEY and SMNVEV (reference sequence). The V end lost 0 bases, the J end lost 4 bases, and 10 bases lay between the germline ends. This CDR3 has 15 residues. The CDR3 protein is CASSLSSVRYNEQFF. The DNA for the CDR3 is TGTGCCAGCAGTTTATCATCGGTTAGGTACAATGAGCAGTTCTTC.

The chain couples TRBV7-8 to TRBJ2-7; TRBD1 matches at 8 bases. The CDR3 has 16 residues. The germline V gene encodes CDR1 SGHVS and CDR2 FQNEAQ. V lost 5 bases and J lost 2; bases outside the gene matches: 11. The CDR3 DNA sequence: TGTGCCAGCAGCATTACCGGGACAGGTAACACCTACGAGCAGTACTTC. This gives the protein CASSITGTGNTYEQYF.

The chain employs TRBV7-9 and TRBJ2-1; TRBD2 matches at 7 bases. The ends lost 11 bases at V and 0 bases at J; junction bases unmatched: 7. The CDR3 is made up of 14 amino acids. The germline gives CDR1 SEHNR, CDR2 FQNEAQ (reference sequence). The chain's CDR3 is CAGTSGISYNEQFF. For the CDR3, the DNA is TGTGCCGGGACCAGCGGGATCTCCTACAATGAGCAGTTCTTC.

The V gene is TRBV15, the J gene TRBJ1-5; 7 bases line up with TRBD1. The CDR3 sequence is 19 residues long. Germline CDR1 is LNHNV and CDR2 is YYDKDF (reference sequence). V lost 0 bases, J lost 6 bases, and 17 bases stayed unmatched. CDR3 nucleotides: TGTGCCACCAGCAGAGATTATTCCCCGGGACAGTTAACTTTTCAGCCCCAGCATTTT. It translates to CATSRDYSPGQLTFQPQHF. The complete variable domain, with remaining parts taken from reference TRBV15 and TRBJ1-5, reads DAMVIQNPRYQVTQFGKPVTLSCSQTLNHNVMYWYQQKSSQAPKLLFHYYDKDFNNEADTPDNFQSRRPNTSFCFLDIRSPGLGDTAMYLCATSRDYSPGQLTFQPQHFGDGTRLSIL.

J is TRBJ2-7 and V is TRBV5-4, with a possible D match to TRBD1 (5 bases). This CDR3 is 14 amino acids long. V lost 1 base to trimming and J lost 0 bases, with 8 bases between them. CDR1 and CDR2 (germline): SGHNT, YYREEE (reference sequence). The CDR3 nucleotides read TGTGCCAGCAGCTTGTCTGGGGCCTCCTACGAGCAGTACTTC. Translated, it gives CASSLSGASYEQYF.

The rearrangement links TRBV7-9 to TRBJ2-1, with TRBD1 matching over 10 bases. V was clipped by 5 bases and J by 6 bases; unmatched bases: 10. The CDR3 is 16 amino acids. The germline CDR1 and CDR2 sequences are SEHNR and FQNEAQ (reference sequence). The CDR3 loop reads CASSQVGTGALNEQFF. In nucleotides, the CDR3 is TGTGCCAGCAGCCAGGTGGGGACAGGGGCTCTCAATGAGCAGTTCTTC.

The chain is built from TRBV7-9 and TRBJ2-5; no reliable D call. The length of the CDR3 is 14 residues. Germline CDR1 SEHNR, CDR2 FQNEAQ (reference sequence). The ends were cut back, 2 bases at V and 4 bases at J, with 11 bases in the middle. CDR3 in amino acids: CASSLWTSGETQYF. The CDR3 coding sequence is TGTGCCAGCAGCTTATGGACGTCCGGAGAGACCCAGTACTTC.

This clone was found a few times. This chain connects TRBV27 to TRBJ1-2; D call uncertain. The CDR3 totals 15 residues. Germline CDR1 reads MNHEY; CDR2 reads SMNVEV (reference sequence). Trimming removed 2 bases from V and 2 bases from J, with 12 bases in between. In DNA form, the CDR3 reads TGTGCCAGCAGTTTAAAGGCCCCGGGAAACTATGGCTACACCTTC. Translation: CASSLKAPGNYGYTF.